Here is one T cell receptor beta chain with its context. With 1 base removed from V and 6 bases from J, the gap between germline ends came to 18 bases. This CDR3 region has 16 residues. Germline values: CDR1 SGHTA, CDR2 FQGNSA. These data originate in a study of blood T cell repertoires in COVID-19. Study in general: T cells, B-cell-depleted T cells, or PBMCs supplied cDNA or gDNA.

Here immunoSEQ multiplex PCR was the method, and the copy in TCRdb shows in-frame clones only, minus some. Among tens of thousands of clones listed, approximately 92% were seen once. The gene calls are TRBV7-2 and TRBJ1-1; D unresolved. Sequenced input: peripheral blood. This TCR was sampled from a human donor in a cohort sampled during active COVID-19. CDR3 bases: TGTGCCAGCAGCTTAGATCTAGCAGCGGGGTACCCTGAAGCTTTCTTT. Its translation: CASSLDLAAGYPEAFF.